The 21 T cell receptor beta chains reported below all come from one sample, sequenced in a study of T cell responses to AZD1222 COVID-19 vaccine. The assay was immunoSEQ multiplex PCR, and TCRdb's table has in-frame clones only and misses some. This table has about 170,000 clones, approximately 90% appearing once. Sequencing was performed on peripheral blood, taken on day 0 of AZD1222 vaccination. These receptors were collected from an adult in good health.

The chain couples TRBV27 to TRBJ2-7; maybe TRBD2 (5 bases). The V gene lost 5 bases and the J gene lost 10 bases, with 21 bases spanning the gap. Germline assignment: CDR1 MNHEY and CDR2 SMNVEV (reference sequence). This CDR3 is built from 14 residues. CDR3 in amino acids: CASSPSGWGAEQYV. The CDR3 DNA sequence: TGTGCCAGCAGTCCCTCGGGATGGGGAGCGGAACAGTACGTC.

The chain carries TRBV29-1 and TRBJ1-2; 7 bases fit TRBD1. The CDR3 totals 14 residues. Per the germline V gene, CDR1 is SQVTM and CDR2 is ANQGSEA. Germline trimming cut 2 bases from V and 4 bases from J; bases unmatched to any gene: 7. The CDR3 loop reads CSVERQGGTYGYTF. In DNA, the CDR3 is TGCAGCGTTGAAAGACAGGGAGGGACCTATGGCTACACCTTC.

This chain joins TRBV28 and TRBJ2-6; TRBD1 matches 10 bases. The CDR3 extends over 18 amino acids. Germline assignment: CDR1 MDHEN and CDR2 SYDVKM. V lost 5 bases to trimming and J lost 3 bases; unmatched junction nucleotides: 10. CDR3: CASSLRDRGGVGANVLTF. The CDR3, as DNA: TGTGCCAGCAGTCTCCGGGACAGGGGAGGAGTTGGGGCCAACGTCCTGACTTTC.

The chain is built from TRBV10-3 and TRBJ1-5; a weak D match, TRBD1 (5 bases). Per germline, CDR1 ENHRY and CDR2 SYGVKD. The CDR3 covers 15 residues. V shed 3 bases and J shed 0 bases, with 9 bases lying between them. The CDR3 DNA follows: TGTGCCATCAGTGACGAGGGACCTAGCAATCAGCCCCAGCATTTT. This gives the protein CAISDEGPSNQPQHF.

V and J are TRBV5-8 and TRBJ2-5; no definite D call. Trimming left V 2 bases short and J 7 bases short, with 9 bases between. The CDR3 has 12 residues. Germline-derived CDR1 and CDR2 are SGHTS and YDEGEE. CDR3 region: CASSLSGGTQYF. In DNA form, the CDR3 reads TGTGCCAGCAGCTTATCGGGCGGGACCCAGTACTTC. Variable domain in full (rest from reference TRBV5-8 and TRBJ2-5): EAGVTQSPTHLIKTRGQQATLRCSPISGHTSVYWYQQALGLGLQFLLWYDEGEERNRGNFPPRFSGRQFPNYSSELNVNALELEDSALYLCASSLSGGTQYFGPGTRLLVL.

This chain joins TRBV4-2 and TRBJ2-5; D gene uncertain. The V and J ends lost 0 bases and 5 bases respectively, with 13 bases between them. The CDR3 sequence is 15 residues long. The V gene's germline CDR1 is LGHNA and CDR2 YNFKEQ. CDR3 coding DNA: TGTGCCAGCAGCCAAGAGGCCCTCAGAGCGGAGACCCAGTACTTC. It is translated as CASSQEALRAETQYF.

To note about this clone: Other DNA sequences of this sample code for an identical CDR3. J is TRBJ2-5 and V is TRBV15; D not certain. Germline CDR1 reads LNHNV; CDR2 reads YYDKDF (reference sequence). CDR3 length: 12 amino acids. Trimming took 1 base from V and 3 from J, leaving 3 bases between them. The chain's CDR3 is CATSRGEETQYF. CDR3 in DNA: TGTGCCACCAGCAGAGGGGAAGAGACCCAGTACTTC.

The chain combines TRBV30 with TRBJ2-7; TRBD1 matches at 7 bases. The J segment lost 6 bases and the V segment lost 5 bases, leaving 7 bases of the junction unmatched. Germline V gene data show CDR1 as GTSNPN and CDR2 as SVGIG (reference sequence). The CDR3 runs to 12 residues. The CDR3 protein is CAWGGQRSEQYF. Written as DNA, the CDR3 is TGTGCCTGGGGGGGACAGCGGAGCGAGCAGTACTTC. The full variable domain, completed using reference TRBV30 and TRBJ2-7, is SQTIHQWPATLVQPVGSPLSLECTVEGTSNPNLYWYRQAAGRGLQLLFYSVGIGQISSEVPQNLSASRPQDRQFILSSKKLLLSDSGFYLCAWGGQRSEQYFGPGTRLTVT.

This clone was detected once. This chain links TRBV3-1 (or the pseudogene TRBV3-2) with TRBJ2-7; 9 bases fit TRBD1. The trim removed 3 bases at V and 1 base at J, leaving 7 bases unmatched. CDR1 and CDR2 (germline): LGHDT, YNNKEL (reference sequence). The CDR3 spans 16 residues. The CDR3 nucleotides read TGTGCCAGCAGCCAGGCTACCGGGACAGGGTCCTACGAGCAGTACTTC. It specifies CASSQATGTGSYEQYF.

The V and J genes are TRBV5-1 and TRBJ1-2, with 11 nucleotides matching TRBD1. V dropped 7 bases and J dropped 5; count of bases not matched to a gene: 7. CDR1 and CDR2 (germline): SGHRS, YFSETQ. CDR3 length: 14 amino acids. In DNA form, the CDR3 reads TGCGCCAGCGGACAGGGGGCTGAGCCTTATGGCTACACCTTC. Encoded protein: CASGQGAEPYGYTF. Based on the CDR3 plus reference TRBV5-1 and TRBJ1-2, the full variable domain is KAGVTQTPRYLIKTRGQQVTLSCSPISGHRSVSWYQQTPGQGLQFLFEYFSETQRNKGNFPGRFSGRQFSNSRSEMNVSTLELGDSALYLCASGQGAEPYGYTFGSGTRLTVV.

The rearrangement uses TRBV5-6 and TRBJ2-7, with a weak D call TRBD1 (5 bases). Trimming cost V 1 base and J 3 bases, with 5 bases left between them. The CDR3 is 12 residues long. CDR1 and CDR2 from the germline V gene are SGHDT and YYEEEE. CDR3 bases: TGTGCCAGCAGCTTGACAGGCTACGAGCAGTACGTC. Protein product: CASSLTGYEQYV.

The chain is built from TRBV6-5 and TRBJ2-5; no reliable D call. The CDR3 spans 12 residues. Germline V lookup: CDR1 MNHEY, CDR2 SVGAGI. V was pared by 6 bases and J by 4 bases, with 9 bases between. The CDR3 loop reads CASSPPSETQYF. The CDR3 bases are TGTGCCAGCAGCCCCCCCTCAGAGACCCAGTACTTC.

The chain recombines TRBV5-4 with TRBJ1-2; D might be TRBD1 (6 bases). This CDR3 is 15 amino acids long. Trimming took 0 bases from V and 4 from J, leaving 13 bases between them. Per germline, CDR1 SGHNT and CDR2 YYREEE (reference sequence). The DNA of the CDR3 is TGTGCCAGCAGCTTGGCTACAGGGTTAATCTATGGCTACACCTTC. Translating it yields CASSLATGLIYGYTF. Using reference TRBV5-4 and TRBJ1-2 for the parts outside the CDR3, the full variable domain is ETGVTQSPTHLIKTRGQQVTLRCSSQSGHNTVSWYQQALGQGPQFIFQYYREEENGRGNFPPRFSGLQFPNYSSELNVNALELDDSALYLCASSLATGLIYGYTFGSGTRLTVV.

This chain connects TRBV7-9 to TRBJ1-2, with a weak D call TRBD1 (6 bases). V lost 7 bases to trimming and J lost 6 bases, with 30 bases between them. CDR1 and CDR2 (germline): SEHNR, FQNEAQ (reference sequence). This CDR3 contains 18 residues. The CDR3, as DNA: TGTGCCAGCACCGAAAGAATCCAATTTGAGGGGGGCGCAAATGGCTACACCTTC. Protein sequence: CASTERIQFEGGANGYTF.

The chain joins TRBV30 to TRBJ1-1, with TRBD1 as a possible D gene (6 bases). Looked up from germline, CDR1 is GTSNPN and CDR2 is SVGIG (reference sequence). The CDR3 runs to 14 residues. Trimming stripped 5 bases from V and 0 bases from J, with 13 bases between. Here the CDR3 reads CAWGSGTMNTEAFF. CDR3 coding DNA: TGTGCCTGGGGCTCCGGGACAATGAACACTGAAGCTTTCTTT.

The chain carries TRBV24-1 and TRBJ2-2; D remains ambiguous. There are 16 residues in the CDR3. V was pared by 0 bases and J by 6 bases, with 13 bases between. Germline values: CDR1 KGHDR, CDR2 SFDVKD. Written as DNA, the CDR3 is TGTGCCACCAGTGATTTGGGGGTCGGGCGGCCCGGGGAGCTGTTTTTT. Translating it yields CATSDLGVGRPGELFF.

This sequence joins TRBV21-1 and TRBJ1-4; TRBD1 was called by the table and not checked on the DNA. TRBV21-1 is reported as a pseudogene. This CDR3 is 16 amino acids long. CDR3: CASSKAAGQVNEKLFF. The CDR3 DNA follows: TGTGCCAGCAGCAAAGCGGCGGGACAGGTTAATGAAAAACTGTTTTTT.

CDR3 DNA: TGCGCCAGCAGCTCTGACAGGGGAAACCAAGAGACCCAGTACTTC. Its translation: CASSSDRGNQETQYF. This chain connects TRBV5-1 to TRBJ2-5, with TRBD1 matching over 8 bases. V shed 3 bases, J shed 0 bases, and the junction held 4 bases outside the gene matches. The CDR3 has 15 amino acids. The V gene's germline CDR1 is SGHRS and CDR2 YFSETQ.

The chain uses TRBV7-8 and TRBJ1-3; D unclear. The CDR3 runs to 15 residues. Germline values: CDR1 SGHVS, CDR2 FQNEAQ. V shed 3 bases and J shed 0 bases, with 9 bases lying between them. DNA of the CDR3: TGTGCCAGCAGCTTGCAGGCCGGCTCTGGAAACACCATATATTTT. This codes for CASSLQAGSGNTIYF.

This rearrangement joins TRBV6-5 to TRBJ2-3; perhaps TRBD1 as D (6 bases). There are 14 residues in the CDR3. The germline V gene has CDR1 MNHEY and CDR2 SVGAGI. V lost 6 bases to trimming and J lost 4 bases, with 14 bases between them. CDR3 loop: CASRRQVGSDTQYF. The CDR3 nucleotides read TGTGCCAGCAGGAGACAGGTTGGATCAGATACGCAGTATTTT.

This clone was observed once. This chain uses TRBV2 with TRBJ2-7, with TRBD2 identical over 10 bases. This CDR3 comprises 17 residues. Germline assignment: CDR1 SNHLY and CDR2 FYNNEI. V shed 0 bases, J shed 3 bases, and the junction held 8 bases outside the gene matches. The CDR3 loop is CASSEAEAGGLDYEQYF. CDR3 DNA: TGTGCCAGCAGTGAAGCCGAAGCGGGGGGGCTGGACTACGAGCAGTACTTC.